The rows below give T cell receptor beta chains drawn from one sample of a study of T cell changes during pregnancy in multiple sclerosis. Repertoires were generated with immunoSEQ multiplex PCR, while TCRdb's copy carries only in-frame clones and drops some. The data show around 110,000 clones, less than 95% seen once. This specimen was peripheral blood, taken after pregnancy. The receptors were sampled from a female donor with multiple sclerosis, enrolled in a pregnancy study. Each CDR3 is given with its conserved first and last residue. D genes are given only for firm matches. Clone sizes are given selectively: once, few, many, or a class where the clone is expanded.

>once|TRBV30|TRBD1|TRBJ1-3
CAWSWDRPGAIYF
TGTGCCTGGAGCTGGGACAGGCCCGGGGCCATATATTTT
>NA|TRBV5-4|TRBD2|TRBJ2-3
CASSLAGGPTDTQYF
TGTGCCAGCAGCTTAGCGGGAGGGCCCACAGATACGCAGTATTTT
>NA|TRBV29-1|NA|TRBJ2-7
CIIIPGGSSYEQYF
TGCATTATCATTCCTGGGGGGAGCTCCTACGAGCAGTACTTC
>NA|TRBV29-1|TRBD1|TRBJ2-7
CSVIPGQRSYEQYF
TGCAGCGTCATACCGGGACAGAGATCCTACGAGCAGTACTTC
>NA|TRBV4-2|NA|TRBJ2-2
CASSHTPNTGELFF
TGTGCCAGCAGTCATACACCGAACACCGGGGAGCTGTTTTTT
>once|TRBV7-6|TRBD1|TRBJ1-1
CASSQDRGTEAFF
TGTGCCAGCAGCCAAGACAGGGGCACTGAAGCTTTCTTT
>NA|TRBV5-1|TRBD2|TRBJ2-1
CASSLAGLAALNEQFF
TGCGCCAGCAGCTTGGCGGGACTAGCGGCCCTCAATGAGCAGTTCTTC
>NA|TRBV5-1|NA|TRBJ2-7
CASSLDDTTYEQYF
TGCGCCAGCAGCCTGGACGACACCACCTACGAGCAGTACTTC
>NA|TRBV7-2|NA|TRBJ1-3
CASSLPGGNTIYF
TGTGCCAGCAGCCTACCCGGGGGTAACACCATATATTTT
>NA|TRBV7-3|NA|TRBJ2-3
CASSLTGGRTDTQYF
TGTGCCAGCAGCTTAACGGGGGGGCGGACAGATACGCAGTATTTT
>NA|TRBV30|NA|TRBJ2-3
CAWSVRDFVRTDTQYF
TGTGCCTGGAGTGTACGGGACTTTGTACGGACTGATACGCAGTATTTT
>NA|TRBV10-1|TRBD2|TRBJ2-5
CASSKTGTTEETQYF
TGCGCCAGCAGTAAAACCGGGACTACAGAAGAGACCCAGTACTTC
>NA|TRBV19|NA|TRBJ2-5
CASRSGGGETQYF
TGTGCCAGTAGATCCGGTGGGGGGGAGACCCAGTACTTC
>NA|TRBV28|NA|TRBJ2-1
CASLGEGHNEQFF
TGTGCCAGCCTGGGAGAGGGTCACAATGAGCAGTTCTTC
>NA|TRBV7-9|NA|TRBJ2-3
CASSFPVNTQYF
TGTGCCAGCAGCTTCCCCGTTAATACGCAGTATTTT
>NA|TRBV11-2|TRBD2|TRBJ2-3
CASSPGTGGPDTQYF
TGTGCCAGCAGCCCTGGGACGGGGGGGCCAGATACGCAGTATTTT
>NA|TRBV6-4|TRBD2|TRBJ2-3
CASSADGRSTDTQYF
TGTGCCAGCAGTGCGGACGGGAGGAGCACAGATACGCAGTATTTT
>NA|TRBV19|NA|TRBJ1-2
CASRHGSLGYTF
TGTGCCAGTAGACACGGGAGTCTGGGCTACACCTTC
>NA|TRBV19|NA|TRBJ2-7
CASSPQGLYEQYF
TGTGCCAGTAGTCCCCAGGGACTTTACGAGCAGTACTTC
>once|TRBV7-6|NA|TRBJ2-7
CASSLGTTSSYEQYF
TGTGCCAGCAGCTTAGGCACTACGAGCTCCTACGAGCAGTACTTC
>NA|TRBV18|NA|TRBJ1-2
CASSQFQAARSLNYGYTF
TGTGCCAGCTCACAGTTCCAGGCAGCCCGATCACTCAACTATGGCTACACCTTC
>NA|TRBV5-6|TRBD1|TRBJ1-1
CASSLLGQGNTEAFF
TGTGCCAGCAGCTTACTGGGACAGGGGAACACTGAAGCTTTCTTT
>NA|TRBV2|TRBD1|TRBJ1-1
CASRVTTGGPEAFF
TGTGCCAGCAGGGTTACGACAGGGGGCCCTGAAGCTTTCTTT
>NA|TRBV7-9|NA|TRBJ1-4
CASSLGGANEKLFF
TGTGCCAGCAGCTTGGGGGGGGCTAATGAAAAACTGTTTTTT
>once|TRBV7-8|NA|TRBJ2-1
CASSSKGVYNEQFF
TGTGCCAGCAGCTCCAAGGGGGTATACAATGAGCAGTTCTTC
>NA|TRBV6-6|TRBD1|TRBJ1-2
CASGGQGVGNYGYTF
TGTGCCAGTGGGGGACAGGGCGTCGGTAACTATGGCTACACCTTC
>NA|TRBV19|TRBD2|TRBJ2-1
CASRKTGGPSEQFF
TGTGCCAGTAGGAAGACGGGAGGGCCTTCTGAGCAGTTCTTC
>NA|TRBV13|TRBD2|TRBJ2-7
CASSWISGGSTYEQYF
TGTGCCAGCAGCTGGATTAGCGGGGGGTCTACCTACGAGCAGTACTTC
>NA|TRBV5-4|NA|TRBJ2-7
CASSLVGGGRTEQYF
TGTGCCAGCAGCTTGGTCGGAGGGGGCCGAACCGAGCAGTACTTC
>NA|TRBV18|NA|TRBJ1-5
CASSPDGGNQPQHF
TGTGCCAGCTCACCAGATGGGGGGAATCAGCCCCAGCATTTT
>once|TRBV5-1|TRBD1|TRBJ2-5
CASSWRQGGETQYF
TGCGCCAGCAGCTGGAGACAGGGTGGAGAGACCCAGTACTTC
>NA|TRBV28|NA|TRBJ1-5
CASSLGGHSNQPQHF
TGTGCCAGCAGTTTGGGCGGACATAGCAATCAGCCCCAGCATTTT
>NA|TRBV2|TRBD2|TRBJ2-1
CASSPSGRAIEQFF
TGTGCCAGCAGTCCTAGCGGGAGGGCCATTGAGCAGTTCTTC
>NA|TRBV19|TRBD1|TRBJ2-7
CATRDRGTYEQYF
TGTGCCACCCGGGACAGGGGCACCTACGAGCAGTACTTC
>NA|TRBV6-5|NA|TRBJ1-1
CASSTAREPEAFF
TGTGCCAGCAGTACCGCTAGGGAGCCTGAAGCTTTCTTT
>NA|TRBV28|TRBD2|TRBJ2-2
CASTQSVPGLAGTGELFF
TGTGCCAGCACGCAATCAGTACCGGGACTAGCGGGCACCGGGGAGCTGTTTTTT
>NA|TRBV28|NA|TRBJ1-4
CASSLMPAGPNEKLFF
TGTGCCAGCAGTTTAATGCCGGCAGGGCCTAATGAAAAACTGTTTTTT
>NA|TRBV30|TRBD1|TRBJ1-2
CAWTEGQGAYGYTF
TGTGCCTGGACTGAAGGACAGGGGGCCTATGGCTACACCTTC
>NA|TRBV2|NA|TRBJ1-6
CASSKQFLPTPLHF
TGTGCCAGCAGTAAACAGTTCCTCCCGACACCCCTCCACTTT
>NA|TRBV6-5|TRBD2|TRBJ2-1
CASSPGLAARGEQFF
TGTGCCAGCAGTCCCGGACTAGCGGCAAGAGGTGAGCAGTTCTTC
>NA|TRBV5-1|NA|TRBJ1-1
CASSLGAGLPNTEAFF
TGCGCCAGCAGCTTGGGGGCGGGACTCCCGAACACTGAAGCTTTCTTT
>NA|TRBV5-1|NA|TRBJ2-3
CASSLEAGTDTQYF
TGCGCCAGCAGCTTGGAGGCAGGAACAGATACGCAGTATTTT
>NA|TRBV5-4|NA|TRBJ2-2
CASSPNSPRAPGELFF
TGTGCCAGCAGCCCAAATTCCCCTAGAGCCCCCGGGGAGCTGTTTTTT
>NA|TRBV4-2|NA|TRBJ2-3
CASSPKLSGGADTQYF
TGTGCCAGCAGCCCCAAGCTGAGCGGAGGGGCAGATACGCAGTATTTT
>once|TRBV6-5|NA|TRBJ1-6
CASSYGQVYSPLHF
TGTGCCAGCAGTTACGGCCAGGTCTATTCACCCCTCCACTTT
>NA|TRBV19|NA|TRBJ2-1
CASSMPASYNEQFF
TGTGCCAGTAGTATGCCCGCCAGCTACAATGAGCAGTTCTTC
>NA|TRBV7-8|TRBD2|TRBJ2-7
CASSFGTSGSVYPYEQYF
TGTGCCAGCAGCTTTGGGACTAGCGGGAGCGTCTATCCCTACGAGCAGTACTTC
>NA|TRBV9|NA|TRBJ1-1
CASSVSLNTEAFF
TGTGCCAGCAGCGTTAGTTTGAACACTGAAGCTTTCTTT
>NA|TRBV5-1|TRBD2|TRBJ2-1
CASSLVRLAGGKIYNEQFF
TGCGCCAGCAGCTTGGTGCGACTAGCGGGAGGGAAGATTTACAATGAGCAGTTCTTC
>NA|TRBV5-1|NA|TRBJ2-3
CASSLTGTMSTDTQYF
TGCGCCAGCAGCTTGACAGGGACCATGAGCACAGATACGCAGTATTTT
>NA|TRBV5-1|TRBD1|TRBJ2-2
CASSFLTGGAAGELFF
TGCGCCAGCAGCTTCTTGACAGGGGGCGCCGCCGGGGAGCTGTTTTTT
>NA|TRBV5-1|NA|TRBJ1-3
CASSLRGQSSSGNTIYF
TGCGCCAGCAGCCTACGAGGACAGTCAAGCTCTGGAAACACCATATATTTT
>once|TRBV19|NA|TRBJ2-7
CASSISGSYEQYF
TGTGCCAGTAGTATATCCGGCTCCTACGAGCAGTACTTC
>NA|TRBV9|TRBD2|TRBJ2-3
CASSGTSGGVPDTQYF
TGTGCCAGCAGCGGGACTAGCGGGGGGGTTCCAGATACGCAGTATTTT